This T cell receptor beta chain was recorded in a study of beta chain features in type 1 diabetes. As every portion of the isolated RNA was reverse transcribed, the sequencing read expressed TCRB transcripts. Roughly 3.6 million reads per sample were averaged for naive, central memory and regulatory samples. Method: immunoSEQ multiplex PCR; TCRdb's copy keeps in-frame clones and lacks some. The table records around 170,000 clones, just over 9% of them present only once. As to this clone: Its matching antigen is unknown.

The CDR3 runs to 12 residues. CDR1 and CDR2 (germline): LNHDA, SQIVND (reference sequence). Trimming at V came to 9 bases and at J to 3 bases, leaving 2 bases not matched to a gene. Stem cell-like memory, regulatory, central memory and naive CD4+ cells were sorted via CD45RO/CCR7/CD25/CD127/CD95/CD27. Study conclusions and caveats: Cells carrying high TCR expression could end up over-represented when cDNA is sequenced. Naive, central memory and Treg TCRB repertoires seemed to resemble each other more closely in patients than they did in healthy donors.

The clonotype was recovered from a woman younger than 30 in good health. The chain joins TRBV19 to TRBJ1-1; 9 bases map to TRBD1. The source material was central memory CD4+ T cells from blood. DNA of the CDR3: TGTGCCAGCTGGGACAGGGACACTGAAGCTTTCTTT. Its protein is CASWDRDTEAFF.